These T cell receptor beta chains were read from a single sample in a study of blood T cell repertoires in COVID-19. The method was immunoSEQ multiplex PCR; TCRdb's version includes in-frame clones alone and lacks a portion of them. The repertoire holds tens of thousands of clones, with roughly four fifths as singletons. The sequenced material came from peripheral blood. The source of these receptors is a man in his sixties with acute or convalescent COVID-19. CDR3s include the opening cysteine and the closing phenylalanine or tryptophan. The D gene is left open where the match is weak. Only part of the rows carry a size: once, few, many, or a class if the clone is expanded.

TRBJ1-1	-	few	TRBV9	TGTGCCAGCAGCCCTAGTCTGGTAGGGGTCACTGAAGCTTTCTTT	CASSPSLVGVTEAFF
TRBJ1-1	-	-	TRBV7-8	TGTGCCAGCAGCTTAGTCTTCGGGAACACTGAAGCTTTCTTT	CASSLVFGNTEAFF
TRBJ1-1	TRBD1	-	TRBV18	TGTGCCAGCTCACCAGGGCAGGGGGCTGAAGCTTTCTTT	CASSPGQGAEAFF
TRBJ1-4	TRBD1	-	TRBV18	TGTGCCAGCTCTCTGTCCGGGACAGTCAATGAAAAACTGTTTTTT	CASSLSGTVNEKLFF
TRBJ1-6	-	few	TRBV6-5	TGTGCCAGCAGTTACCACCCTGATCTTACTGGTACACCCCTCCACTTT	CASSYHPDLTGTPLHF
TRBJ2-5	TRBD2	-	TRBV6-5	TGTGCCAGCAGTTACTCGAGCGGGGACGGGGAGACCCAGTACTTC	CASSYSSGDGETQYF
TRBJ2-7	TRBD1	-	TRBV19	TGTGCCAGTAGTATGGGACAGGTTCGGGAGCAGTACTTC	CASSMGQVREQYF
TRBJ2-7	TRBD2	-	TRBV5-1	TGCGCCAGCAGCGAGGGACTAGCGGGGGACGAGCAGTACTTC	CASSEGLAGDEQYF
TRBJ1-2	TRBD1	-	TRBV5-5	TGTGCCAGCAGGGGTACAGGGGGCTCTCATGGCTACACCTTC	CASRGTGGSHGYTF
TRBJ1-1	-	-	TRBV7-3	TGTGCCAGCAGGATACAGGAGGGGAACACTGAAGCTTTCTTT	CASRIQEGNTEAFF
TRBJ2-5	TRBD2	-	TRBV2	TGTGCCAGCAGTTGGACTAGCGGAGAGACCCAGTACTTC	CASSWTSGETQYF
TRBJ1-2	-	-	TRBV4-2	TGTGCCAGCAGCCAAGGTGGAGGGGAAAAAGGCTACACCTTC	CASSQGGGEKGYTF
TRBJ1-4	-	few	TRBV7-2	TGTGCCAGCAGCTTAGAGCCAACTAATGAAAAACTGTTTTTT	CASSLEPTNEKLFF
TRBJ1-5	-	-	TRBV6-2/TRBV6-3	TGTGCCAGCAGTCCCCGGGGCAATCAGCCCCAGCATTTT	CASSPRGNQPQHF
TRBJ1-5	TRBD1	-	TRBV6-5	TGTGCCAGCAGTTTGACCGACAGGGGAAATCAGCCCCAGCATTTT	CASSLTDRGNQPQHF
TRBJ1-1	-	once	TRBV3-1/TRBV3-2	TGTGCCAGCAGCCCCGGACACCCGAACACTGAAGCTTTCTTT	CASSPGHPNTEAFF
TRBJ1-3	-	-	TRBV10-2	TGCGCCAGCAGTGTCGGGAACTCTGGAAACACCATATATTTT	CASSVGNSGNTIYF
TRBJ1-2	-	-	TRBV7-8	TGTGCCAGCAGCTTACGGACACAGATTAACTATGGCTACACCTTC	CASSLRTQINYGYTF
TRBJ1-4	-	-	TRBV12-3/TRBV12-4	TGTGCCAGCAGGGCAGGACTAGATGAAAAACTGTTTTTT	CASRAGLDEKLFF
TRBJ2-7	TRBD1	-	TRBV19	TGTGCCAGTAGTGTGGGACAGGGTGACGAGCAGTACTTC	CASSVGQGDEQYF
TRBJ1-6	TRBD1	-	TRBV7-9	TGTGCCAGCAGCGAGCAGGGACAGGTTAATTCACCCCTCCACTTT	CASSEQGQVNSPLHF
TRBJ2-5	TRBD2	-	TRBV30	TGTGCCTACGAGCGGGGATGGTACCAAGAGACCCAGTACTTC	CAYERGWYQETQYF
TRBJ2-7	TRBD1	-	TRBV19	TGTGCCAGTACCCCGGGACAGGGGGCTTGGGAGCAGTACTTC	CASTPGQGAWEQYF
TRBJ2-3	TRBD1	-	TRBV7-9	TGTGCCAGCAGCCTCGGGGACAGAGCCACAGATACGCAGTATTTT	CASSLGDRATDTQYF
TRBJ1-2	-	few	TRBV12-3/TRBV12-4	TGTGCCAGCACCTCAGGGGTCGGCTACACCTTC	CASTSGVGYTF
TRBJ2-2	-	-	TRBV30	TGTGCCTGGAGCCGGGGTGGATACACCGGGGAGCTGTTTTTT	CAWSRGGYTGELFF
TRBJ2-2	TRBD1	-	TRBV4-2	TGTGCCAGCAGCCAAGAGGGGACAGGGGACACCGGGGAGCTGTTTTTT	CASSQEGTGDTGELFF
TRBJ1-1	TRBD1	once	TRBV5-1	TGCGCCAGCAGCTTGTCGACGAACAGGGGGCGCTTTGCTTTCTTT	CASSLSTNRGRFAFF
TRBJ2-7	-	-	TRBV5-1	TGCGCCAGCAGCCCTGACAGTGACGAGCAGTACTTC	CASSPDSDEQYF
TRBJ2-3	-	-	TRBV19	TGTGCCAGTAGTATACGGGGAGTAGCGGCCACAGATACGCAGTATTTT	CASSIRGVAATDTQYF
TRBJ1-1	TRBD1	few	TRBV4-1	TGCGCCAGCACTCCTGACAGGGGACGAATGAACACTGAAGCTTTCTTT	CASTPDRGRMNTEAFF
TRBJ2-7	TRBD2	-	TRBV28	TGTGCCAGCAGTTTAAACGCCGTAAGCGGGGGAACTTACGAGCAGTACTTC	CASSLNAVSGGTYEQYF
TRBJ1-1	TRBD1	-	TRBV19	TGTGCCAGTAGTATTAGCGGGACAGGGGGCACTGAAGCTTTCTTT	CASSISGTGGTEAFF
TRBJ2-3	TRBD1	-	TRBV3-1/TRBV3-2	TGTGCCAGCGGGGACAGGAGCACAGATACGCAGTATTTT	CASGDRSTDTQYF
TRBJ2-3	TRBD2	-	TRBV19	TGTGCCAGTAGCCCCCAACCCGGACTAGCGGGGGAGCCAATTAGCACAGATACGCAGTATTTT	CASSPQPGLAGEPISTDTQYF
TRBJ1-1	-	-	TRBV5-1	TGCGCCAGCAGCTTTTCCGGGGGGAACCCTGAAGCTTTCTTT	CASSFSGGNPEAFF
TRBJ1-2	-	once	TRBV24-1	TGTGCCACCAGTGATTTATACAGTGGCTACACCTTC	CATSDLYSGYTF
TRBJ1-3	-	-	TRBV6-6	TGTGCCAGCAGACCCGGCGGATCTGGAAACACCATATATTTT	CASRPGGSGNTIYF
TRBJ2-5	-	-	TRBV10-2	TGCGCCACCTCCTCTCAGAGGGGGATTAAGAGGGAGACCCAGTACTTC	CATSSQRGIKRETQYF
TRBJ2-1	TRBD2	few	TRBV6-2/TRBV6-3	TGTGCCAGCAGTTACCCCCCAAGCGGGGGGGCCGATGAGCAGTTCTTC	CASSYPPSGGADEQFF
TRBJ1-2	-	-	TRBV3-1/TRBV3-2	TGTGCCAGCAGCCCCCCTTTGGCTAGTAACTATGGCTACACCTTC	CASSPPLASNYGYTF
TRBJ2-3	-	-	TRBV30	TGTGCCTGGAGTGTTTTGGGAGGCAGTACAGATACGCAGTATTTT	CAWSVLGGSTDTQYF
TRBJ2-7	TRBD1	-	TRBV5-1	TGCGCCAGCAGCTTGAGACAGGGGCACGAGCAGTACTTC	CASSLRQGHEQYF
TRBJ2-7	TRBD1	-	TRBV5-4	TGTGCCAGCAGCTGGGGACAGGGGGTCTACGAGCAGTACTTC	CASSWGQGVYEQYF
TRBJ1-2	-	few	TRBV3-1/TRBV3-2	TGTGCCAGCAGCCAAGAATTGGCAGGGAACTATGGCTACACCTTC	CASSQELAGNYGYTF
TRBJ1-2	-	-	TRBV2	TGTGCCAGCAGTGCCGAGGGCAACAACTATGGCTACACCTTC	CASSAEGNNYGYTF
TRBJ2-7	TRBD1	-	TRBV6-5	TGTGCCAGCAGTTACTCACAGGGGATCCGCTCCTACGAGCAGTACTTC	CASSYSQGIRSYEQYF
TRBJ1-2	-	-	TRBV19	TGTGCCAGTAGTAGGCAAAATGGCTACACCTTC	CASSRQNGYTF
TRBJ2-1	TRBD1	-	TRBV10-2	TGCGCCAGCTTGGACAGGGACAATGAGCAGTTCTTC	CASLDRDNEQFF
TRBJ1-4	-	-	TRBV24-1	TGTGCCACCAGTGATTCCGGGACTATGGATGAAAAACTGTTTTTT	CATSDSGTMDEKLFF
TRBJ1-1	-	-	TRBV18	TGTGCCAGCTCACCAATCGGGAACACTGAAGCTTTCTTT	CASSPIGNTEAFF
TRBJ2-5	TRBD2	-	TRBV6-5	TGTGCCAGCAGTTACGGGACTAGCAGAGAGACCCAGTACTTC	CASSYGTSRETQYF
TRBJ1-1	-	-	TRBV11-2	TGTGCCAGCAGCTACAGACAGAACACTGAAGCTTTCTTT	CASSYRQNTEAFF
TRBJ1-2	TRBD1	-	TRBV9	TGTGCCAGCAGCTTAGGACAGGGGAACTATGGCTACACCTTC	CASSLGQGNYGYTF
TRBJ2-7	-	-	TRBV2	TGTGCCAGCACCCGGGGGGGACAGGGCTACGAGCAGTACTTC	CASTRGGQGYEQYF
TRBJ2-5	TRBD1	-	TRBV11-2	TGTGCCAGCAGCGTCTCGACAGGGGTCAGCGAGACCCAGTACTTC	CASSVSTGVSETQYF